What follows describes a single TCR beta chain. What it binds is unknown. With 60 Vbeta and 13 Jbeta primers, the PCR was carried out. The method was immunoSEQ multiplex PCR; TCRdb's version includes in-frame clones alone and lacks a portion of them. The sample holds fewer than 200,000 clones, over 65% seen once. The data were obtained in a study of cytomegalovirus exposure and HLA in healthy donors. Study-level points and caveats: A later analysis reportedly found that, within productive TCRs, an Asian-associated ancestry cluster had fewer N-insertions than the mean observed across the 666 donors. Common viral pathogens were later found to be apparently linked to several of the most significant clusters.

V lost 4 bases and J lost 2; bases outside the gene matches: 2. This CDR3 contains 14 residues. The germline gives CDR1 MRHNA, CDR2 SNTAGT. The receptor's source is a female donor in good health and CMV-seronegative. The rearrangement uses TRBV6-4 and TRBJ2-3, with 8 bases that match TRBD2. Sequencing input: PBMCs. Here the CDR3 DNA reads TGTGCCAGCAGTGCAGCGGGGGACACAGATACGCAGTATTTT. Translated, it gives CASSAAGDTDTQYF.